This entry lists 3 T cell receptor beta chains sequenced from one sample in a study. TCRdb called the 5' RACE reads again in MiXCR, with one record for every CDR3 protein. The sample has approximately 40,000 distinct CDR3 sequences, 18% seen once; the top ten hold about 2.8%. What was sequenced was naive CD4+ T cells sorted from a lymph node. Subset here: naive CD4+ T cells, CD4+CD45RA+CD25-. The receptors shown here come from a female donor with breast cancer.

V is TRBV20-1 and J is TRBJ2-3, with D tentatively TRBD1 (8 bases). CDR3 size: 15 residues. The V end lost 8 bases, the J end lost 1 base, and 19 bases lay between the germline ends. CDR1 and CDR2 from the germline V gene are DFQATT and SNEGSKA (reference sequence). The DNA for the CDR3 is TGCAGTTCCACAGGGGGGGCTGGGGGCACAGATACGCAGTATTTT. It codes for CSSTGGAGGTDTQYF.

This clonotype was counted between two and nine times. The chain joins TRBV7-9 to TRBJ2-7, with 7 positions matching TRBD1. The CDR3 runs 13 residues. In germline, CDR1 is SEHNR, CDR2 FQNEAQ (reference sequence). V was clipped by 5 bases and J by 3 bases; unmatched bases: 4. This chain's CDR3 is CASSRDSYYEQYF. The CDR3, as DNA: TGTGCCAGCAGCCGGGACAGTTACTACGAGCAGTACTTC.

This clonotype was recorded at least ten times. V and J are TRBV29-1 and TRBJ1-1; the D gene is possibly TRBD1 (5 bases). CDR1 SQVTM and CDR2 ANQGSEA come from the germline V gene. V lost 8 bases and J 6 bases, leaving 19 bases between the germline ends. The CDR3 totals 13 residues. The CDR3 DNA is TGCAGCCTATACAGGCAAAAAGGAGCTGAAGCTTTCTTT. Translating gives CSLYRQKGAEAFF.